The rows below give T cell receptor gamma chains drawn from one sample of a study of Vδ1+ human thymocytes. TCRdb re-processed the multiplex PCR reads using CATT. Among 20,000 to 25,000 gamma-chain clones listed, roughly 13% were seen once. The material sequenced was Vdelta1+ gamma-delta thymocytes from the thymus. The receptors stem from a child under two years old who had congenital heart surgery. Each CDR3 is given with its conserved first and last residue.

J gene | V gene | CDR3 protein
TRGJ1/TRGJ2 | TRGV9 | CALFSYKKLF
TRGJ1/TRGJ2 | TRGV3 | CATWDGGDYKKLF
TRGJ1/TRGJ2 | TRGV9 | CALWGSYYKKLF
TRGJ1/TRGJ2 | TRGV4 | CATWDGPYKKLF
TRGJP2 | TRGV3 | CATWDRITNSSDWIKTF
TRGJ1/TRGJ2 | TRGV9 | CALWEKWAKKLF
TRGJ1/TRGJ2 | TRGV9 | CALWEVNMNYYKKLF
TRGJ1/TRGJ2 | TRGV4 | CATWKGYKKLF
TRGJ1/TRGJ2 | TRGV4 | CATWNERDYYKKLF
TRGJP1 | TRGV4 | CATWNGLAWFKIF